This entry lists 5 T cell receptor beta chains sequenced from one sample in a study of shared clonotypes between healthy human individuals. Generated by immunoSEQ multiplex PCR, the TCRdb table keeps only in-frame clones and is missing some. Altogether some 1,900,000 clones are present, about 95% being singletons, with the ten largest covering more than 0.95%. Terminally differentiated effector memory CD45RA+ cells were excluded from the naive CD8 cells, which were CD45RO-negative and positively selected for CCR7. Material: naive CD8+ T cells sorted from blood. The origin of the receptors is a man between 18 and 29 years old in good health.

The chain recombines TRBV11-2 with TRBJ2-3; 12 bases match TRBD2. Per germline, CDR1 SGHAT and CDR2 FQNNGV. The V segment lost 1 base and the J segment 6 bases; nucleotides outside the gene matches: 5. The CDR3 totals 16 residues. The CDR3 nucleotides are TGTGCCAGCAGCTTAGCGGCTAGCGGGAGGGAGGATACGCAGTATTTT. Translated, it gives CASSLAASGREDTQYF.

The CDR3 sequence is CASSGTAFYEGQYF. CDR3 nucleotides: TGTGCCAGCAGCGGGACGGCGTTCTACGAAGGGCAGTACTTC. This chain joins TRBV7-9 and TRBJ2-7; D may match TRBD1 or TRBD2 (5 bases each). This CDR3 comprises 14 residues. From germline, CDR1 is SEHNR and CDR2 FQNEAQ (reference sequence). The V end lost 5 bases, the J end lost 9 bases, and 20 bases lay between the germline ends.

V gene TRBV6-5 combines with J gene TRBJ2-2; D may be TRBD1 (5 bases). V was shortened by 5 bases and J by 6 bases, with 10 bases between the two germline ends. Germline CDR1 MNHEY, CDR2 SVGAGI. This CDR3 region has 13 residues. CDR3 residues: CASSDRFSGELFF. The CDR3 nucleotides are TGTGCCAGCAGTGACAGATTCTCCGGGGAGCTGTTTTTT.

The rearrangement uses TRBV6-5 and TRBJ1-1, with D perhaps TRBD1 (5 bases). The CDR3 spans 15 residues. CDR1 and CDR2 from the germline V gene are MNHEY and SVGAGI. V lost 0 bases, J lost 1 base, and 9 bases lay in between. CDR3 in DNA: TGTGCCAGCAGTTACTCAAAGGGGACGAACACTGAAGCTTTCTTT. Its translation is CASSYSKGTNTEAFF.

This chain joins TRBV29-1 and TRBJ2-1; 13 nucleotides align to TRBD2. The CDR3 is made up of 16 amino acids. Germline CDR1 SQVTM, CDR2 ANQGSEA. The ends lost 5 bases at V and 2 bases at J; junction bases unmatched: 6. The CDR3 region is CSVLPGTSGTYNEQFF. CDR3 DNA sequence: TGCAGCGTTCTCCCGGGGACTAGCGGGACCTACAATGAGCAGTTCTTC.